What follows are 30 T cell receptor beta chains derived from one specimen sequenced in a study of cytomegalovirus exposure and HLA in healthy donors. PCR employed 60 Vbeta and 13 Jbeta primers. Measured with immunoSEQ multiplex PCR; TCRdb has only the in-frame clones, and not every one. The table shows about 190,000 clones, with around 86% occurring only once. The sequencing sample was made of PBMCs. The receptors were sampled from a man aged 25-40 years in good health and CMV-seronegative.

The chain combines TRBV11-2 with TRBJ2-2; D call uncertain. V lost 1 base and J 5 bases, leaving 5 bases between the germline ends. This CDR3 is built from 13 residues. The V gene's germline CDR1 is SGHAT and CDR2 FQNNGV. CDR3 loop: CASSLARTGELFF. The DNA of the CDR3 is TGTGCCAGCAGCTTAGCCCGTACCGGGGAGCTGTTTTTT.

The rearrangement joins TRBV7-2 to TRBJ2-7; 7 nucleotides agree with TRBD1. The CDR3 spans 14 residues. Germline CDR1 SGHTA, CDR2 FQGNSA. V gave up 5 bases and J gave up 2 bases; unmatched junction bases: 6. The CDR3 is CASSPRTGAYEQYF. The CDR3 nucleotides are TGTGCCAGCAGCCCCCGGACAGGTGCCTACGAGCAGTACTTC.

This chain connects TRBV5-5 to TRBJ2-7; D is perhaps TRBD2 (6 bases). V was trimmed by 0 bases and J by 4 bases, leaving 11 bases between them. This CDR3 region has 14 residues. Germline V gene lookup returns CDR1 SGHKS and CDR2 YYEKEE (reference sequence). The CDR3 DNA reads TGTGCCAGCAGCTTGGCGGGACTCACGTACGAGCAGTACTTC. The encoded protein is CASSLAGLTYEQYF.

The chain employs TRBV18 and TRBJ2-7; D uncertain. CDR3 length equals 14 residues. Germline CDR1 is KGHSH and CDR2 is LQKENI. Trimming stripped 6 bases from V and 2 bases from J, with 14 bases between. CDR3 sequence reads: CASSLSGSPYEQYF. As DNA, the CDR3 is TGTGCCAGCTCCCTCTCCGGGTCTCCCTACGAGCAGTACTTC. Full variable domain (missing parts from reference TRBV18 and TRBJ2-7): NAGVMQNPRHLVRRRGQEARLRCSPMKGHSHVYWYRQLPEEGLKFMVYLQKENIIDESGMPKERFSAEFPKEGPSILRIQQVVRGDSAAYFCASSLSGSPYEQYFGPGTRLTVT.

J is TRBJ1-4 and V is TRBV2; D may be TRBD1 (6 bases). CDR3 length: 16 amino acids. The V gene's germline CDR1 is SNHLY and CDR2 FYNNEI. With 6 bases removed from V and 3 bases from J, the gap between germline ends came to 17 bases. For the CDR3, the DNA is TGTGCCAGCAGGGGGGCTGGGCAGGGCCCTAATGAAAAACTGTTTTTT. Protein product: CASRGAGQGPNEKLFF. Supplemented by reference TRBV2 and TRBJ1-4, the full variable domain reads EPEVTQTPSHQVTQMGQEVILRCVPISNHLYFYWYRQILGQKVEFLVSFYNNEISEKSEIFDDQFSVERPDGSNFTLKIRSTKLEDSAMYFCASRGAGQGPNEKLFFGSGTQLSVL.

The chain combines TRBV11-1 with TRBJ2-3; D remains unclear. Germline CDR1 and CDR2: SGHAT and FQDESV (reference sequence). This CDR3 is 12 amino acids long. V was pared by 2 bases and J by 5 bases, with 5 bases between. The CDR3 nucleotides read TGTGCCAGCAGCTTAACCGGAGATACGCAGTATTTT. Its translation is CASSLTGDTQYF. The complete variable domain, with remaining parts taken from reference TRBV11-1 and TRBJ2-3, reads EAEVAQSPRYKITEKSQAVAFWCDPISGHATLYWYRQILGQGPELLVQFQDESVVDDSQLPKDRFSAERLKGVDSTLKIQPAELGDSAMYLCASSLTGDTQYFGPGTRLTVL.

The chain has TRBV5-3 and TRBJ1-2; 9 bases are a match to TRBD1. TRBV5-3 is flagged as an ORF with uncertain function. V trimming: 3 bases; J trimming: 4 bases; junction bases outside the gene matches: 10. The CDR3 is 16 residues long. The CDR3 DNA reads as TGTGCCAGAAGCTCCGCACCGGGACAGGGAACCTATGGCTACACCTTC. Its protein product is CARSSAPGQGTYGYTF.

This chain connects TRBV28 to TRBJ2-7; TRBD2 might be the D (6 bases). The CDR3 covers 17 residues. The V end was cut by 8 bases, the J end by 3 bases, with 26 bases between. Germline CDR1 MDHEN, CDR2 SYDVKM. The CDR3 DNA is TGTGCCAGCCGCCGCCCCATAGAGCCCGGGAGTAGCTACGAGCAGTACTTC. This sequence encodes CASRRPIEPGSSYEQYF.

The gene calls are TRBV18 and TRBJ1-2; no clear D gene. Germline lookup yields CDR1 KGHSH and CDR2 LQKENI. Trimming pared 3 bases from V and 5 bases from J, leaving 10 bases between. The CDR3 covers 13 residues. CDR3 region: CASSPGREYGYTF. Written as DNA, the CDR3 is TGTGCCAGCTCACCGGGTCGGGAATATGGCTACACCTTC.

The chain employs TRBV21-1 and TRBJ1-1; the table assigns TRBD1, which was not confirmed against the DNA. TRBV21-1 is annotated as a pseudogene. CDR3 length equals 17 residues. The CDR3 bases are TGTGCCAGCAGCCCCCGGGACAGGGGGCTCTGTAAGAGTGAAGCTTTCTTT. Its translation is CASSPRDRGLCKSEAFF.

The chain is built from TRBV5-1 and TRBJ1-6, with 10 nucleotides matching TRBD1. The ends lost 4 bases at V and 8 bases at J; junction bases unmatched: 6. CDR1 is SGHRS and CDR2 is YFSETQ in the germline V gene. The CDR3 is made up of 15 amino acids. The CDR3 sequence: CASSALTGGDSPLHF. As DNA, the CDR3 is TGCGCCAGCAGCGCCCTGACAGGGGGCGATTCACCCCTCCACTTT.

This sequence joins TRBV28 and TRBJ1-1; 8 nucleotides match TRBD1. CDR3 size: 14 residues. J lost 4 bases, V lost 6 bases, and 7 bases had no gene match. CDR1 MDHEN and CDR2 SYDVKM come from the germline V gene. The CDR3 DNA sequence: TGTGCCAGCAGCTCGACAGGGGTCCGCACTGAAGCTTTCTTT. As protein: CASSSTGVRTEAFF.

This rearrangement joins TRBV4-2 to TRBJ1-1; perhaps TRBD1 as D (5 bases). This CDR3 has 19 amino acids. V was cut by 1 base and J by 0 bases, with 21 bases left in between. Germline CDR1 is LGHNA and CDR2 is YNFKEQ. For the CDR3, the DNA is TGTGCCAGCAGCCAAGGAGGCGCGGGGGGTTTTTCACTGAACACTGAAGCTTTCTTT. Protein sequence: CASSQGGAGGFSLNTEAFF.

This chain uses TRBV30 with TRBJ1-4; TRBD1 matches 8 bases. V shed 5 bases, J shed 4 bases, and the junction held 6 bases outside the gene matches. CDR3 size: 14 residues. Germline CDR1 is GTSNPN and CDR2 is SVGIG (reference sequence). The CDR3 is CAWGQGGDNEKLFF. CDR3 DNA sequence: TGTGCCTGGGGACAGGGAGGAGATAATGAAAAACTGTTTTTT.

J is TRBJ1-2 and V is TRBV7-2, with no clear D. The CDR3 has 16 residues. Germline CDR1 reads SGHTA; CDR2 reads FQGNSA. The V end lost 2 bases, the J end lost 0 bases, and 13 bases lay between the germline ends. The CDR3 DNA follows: TGTGCCAGCAGCTTACCATATAACTTAACTAACTATGGCTACACCTTC. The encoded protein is CASSLPYNLTNYGYTF.

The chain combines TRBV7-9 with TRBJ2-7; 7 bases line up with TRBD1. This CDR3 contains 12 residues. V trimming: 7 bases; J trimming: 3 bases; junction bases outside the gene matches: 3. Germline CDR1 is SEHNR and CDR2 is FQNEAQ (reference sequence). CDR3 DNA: TGTGCCAGCAACCCAGGGGGCTACGAGCAGTACTTC. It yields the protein CASNPGGYEQYF.

CDR3 protein: CASSISFRQGHGYTF. The CDR3 nucleotides read TGTGCCAGTAGTATTAGTTTTCGACAGGGGCATGGCTACACCTTC. The chain links TRBV19 to TRBJ1-2, with TRBD1 identical over 8 bases. Germline CDR1 reads LNHDA; CDR2 reads SQIVND (reference sequence). The CDR3 runs to 15 residues. V lost 3 bases, J lost 6 bases, and 9 bases stayed unmatched.

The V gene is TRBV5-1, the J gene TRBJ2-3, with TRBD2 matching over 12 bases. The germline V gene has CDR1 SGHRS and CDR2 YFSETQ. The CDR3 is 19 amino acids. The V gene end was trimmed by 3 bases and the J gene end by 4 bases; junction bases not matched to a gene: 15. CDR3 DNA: TGCGCCAGCAGCTCCAGGGGGCTCCTAGCGGGAGGGCCGCCAGATACGCAGTATTTT. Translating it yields CASSSRGLLAGGPPDTQYF.

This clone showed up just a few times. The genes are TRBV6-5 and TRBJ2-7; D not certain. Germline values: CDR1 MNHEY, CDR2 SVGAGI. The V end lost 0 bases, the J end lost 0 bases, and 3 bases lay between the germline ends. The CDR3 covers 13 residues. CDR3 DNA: TGTGCCAGCAGTTACTCCAGCTCCTACGAGCAGTACTTC. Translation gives CASSYSSSYEQYF.

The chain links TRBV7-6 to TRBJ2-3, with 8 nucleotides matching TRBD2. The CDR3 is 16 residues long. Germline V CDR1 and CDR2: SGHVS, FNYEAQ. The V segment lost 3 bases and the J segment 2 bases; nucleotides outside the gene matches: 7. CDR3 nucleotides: TGTGCCAGCAGCTTCGGCGGGAGGACCAACACAGATACGCAGTATTTT. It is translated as CASSFGGRTNTDTQYF.

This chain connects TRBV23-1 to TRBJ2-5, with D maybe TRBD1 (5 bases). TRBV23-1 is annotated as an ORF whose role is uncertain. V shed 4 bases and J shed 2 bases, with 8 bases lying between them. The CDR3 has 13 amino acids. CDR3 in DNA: TGCGCCAGCAGTCTCCAGGGACAAGAGACCCAGTACTTC. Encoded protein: CASSLQGQETQYF.

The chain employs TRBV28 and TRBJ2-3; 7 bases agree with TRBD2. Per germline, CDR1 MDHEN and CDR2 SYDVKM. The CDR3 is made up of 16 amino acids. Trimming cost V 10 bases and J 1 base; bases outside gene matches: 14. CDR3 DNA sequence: TGTGCCATCGTCGGGGTGACTAGCAGGGGCACAGATACGCAGTATTTT. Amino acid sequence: CAIVGVTSRGTDTQYF.

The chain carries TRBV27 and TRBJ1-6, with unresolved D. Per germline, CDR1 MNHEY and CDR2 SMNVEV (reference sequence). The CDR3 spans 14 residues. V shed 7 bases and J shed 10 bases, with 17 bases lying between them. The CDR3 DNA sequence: TGTGCCAGCACCAACCGAATACTAGGATCACCCCTCCACTTT. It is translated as CASTNRILGSPLHF.

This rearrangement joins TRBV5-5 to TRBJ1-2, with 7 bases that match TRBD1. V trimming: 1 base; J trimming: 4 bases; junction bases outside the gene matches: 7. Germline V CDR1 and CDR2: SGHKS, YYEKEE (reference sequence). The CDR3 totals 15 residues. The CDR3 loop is CASSLRDRATYGYTF. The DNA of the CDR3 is TGTGCCAGCAGCTTGAGGGACAGAGCTACCTATGGCTACACCTTC.

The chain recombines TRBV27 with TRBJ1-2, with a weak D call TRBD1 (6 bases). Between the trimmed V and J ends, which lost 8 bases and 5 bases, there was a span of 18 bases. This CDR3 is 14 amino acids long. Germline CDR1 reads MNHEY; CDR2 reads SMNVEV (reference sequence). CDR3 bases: TGTGCCAGCGCCCAGGGGACAAGTAATTATGGCTACACCTTC. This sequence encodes CASAQGTSNYGYTF.

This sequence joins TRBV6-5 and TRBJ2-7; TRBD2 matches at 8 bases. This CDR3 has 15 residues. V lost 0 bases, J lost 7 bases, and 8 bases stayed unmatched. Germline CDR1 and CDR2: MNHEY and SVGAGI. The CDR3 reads CASSYSVAGLKEQYF. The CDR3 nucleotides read TGTGCCAGCAGTTACTCGGTAGCGGGACTTAAGGAGCAGTACTTC.

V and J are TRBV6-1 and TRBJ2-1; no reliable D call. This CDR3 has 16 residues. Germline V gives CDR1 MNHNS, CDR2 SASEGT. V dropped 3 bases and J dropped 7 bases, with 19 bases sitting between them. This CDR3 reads CASSDRSFGRSNEQFF. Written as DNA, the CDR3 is TGTGCCAGCAGTGATCGTTCGTTTGGCAGGTCGAATGAGCAGTTCTTC.

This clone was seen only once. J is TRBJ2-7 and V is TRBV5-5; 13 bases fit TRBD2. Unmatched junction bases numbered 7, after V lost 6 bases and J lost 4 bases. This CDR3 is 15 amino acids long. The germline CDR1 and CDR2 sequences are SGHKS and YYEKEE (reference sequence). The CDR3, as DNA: TGTGCCAGCAACCAAGGACTAGCGGGAGAATACGAGCAGTACTTC. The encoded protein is CASNQGLAGEYEQYF. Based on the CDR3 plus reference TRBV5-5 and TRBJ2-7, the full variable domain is DAGVTQSPTHLIKTRGQQVTLRCSPISGHKSVSWYQQVLGQGPQFIFQYYEKEERGRGNFPDRFSARQFPNYSSELNVNALLLGDSALYLCASNQGLAGEYEQYFGPGTRLTVT.

The CDR3 nucleotides are TGTGCCAGCAGTGAGAAGGGACAGGGGGGGACTGAAGCTTTCTTT. Residues: CASSEKGQGGTEAFF. V is TRBV2 and J is TRBJ1-1, with 11 bases aligning to TRBD1. Per the germline V gene, CDR1 is SNHLY and CDR2 is FYNNEI. Trimming at V came to 3 bases and at J to 5 bases, leaving 5 bases not matched to a gene. CDR3 size: 15 residues. The whole variable domain, filled in from reference TRBV2 and TRBJ1-1, reads EPEVTQTPSHQVTQMGQEVILRCVPISNHLYFYWYRQILGQKVEFLVSFYNNEISEKSEIFDDQFSVERPDGSNFTLKIRSTKLEDSAMYFCASSEKGQGGTEAFFGQGTRLTVV.

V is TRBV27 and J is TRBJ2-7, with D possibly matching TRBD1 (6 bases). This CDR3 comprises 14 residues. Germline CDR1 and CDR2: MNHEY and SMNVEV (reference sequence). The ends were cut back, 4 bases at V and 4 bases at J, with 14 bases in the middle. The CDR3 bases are TGTGCCAGCAGTTATACAGGGATGGGGTACGAGCAGTACTTC. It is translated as CASSYTGMGYEQYF.